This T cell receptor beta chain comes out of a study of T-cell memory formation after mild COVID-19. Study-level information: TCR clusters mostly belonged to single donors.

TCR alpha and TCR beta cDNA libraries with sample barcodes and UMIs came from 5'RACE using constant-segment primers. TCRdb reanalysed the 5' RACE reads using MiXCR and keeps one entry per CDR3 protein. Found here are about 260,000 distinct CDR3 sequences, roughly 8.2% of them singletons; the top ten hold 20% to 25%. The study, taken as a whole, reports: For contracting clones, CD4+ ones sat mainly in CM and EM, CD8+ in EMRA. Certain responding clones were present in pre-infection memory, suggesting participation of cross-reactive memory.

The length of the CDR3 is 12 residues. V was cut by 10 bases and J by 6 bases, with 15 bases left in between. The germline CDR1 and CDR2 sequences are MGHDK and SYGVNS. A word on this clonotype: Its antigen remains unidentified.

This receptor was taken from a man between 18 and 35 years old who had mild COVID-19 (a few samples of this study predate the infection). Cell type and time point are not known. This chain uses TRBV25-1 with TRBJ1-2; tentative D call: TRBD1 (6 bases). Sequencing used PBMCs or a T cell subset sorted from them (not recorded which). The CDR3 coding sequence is TGTGCCACCCCGTTCGGACAGCATGGCTACACCTTC. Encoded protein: CATPFGQHGYTF.